This T cell receptor beta chain was documented in a study of sequential checkpoint blockade in melanoma. Study-level information: After both sequences, patients received maintenance nivolumab.

This clone was detected only a few times. TCRdb's copy holds only in-frame clones and misses some; the assay was immunoSEQ multiplex PCR. The sample contains fewer than 15,000 clones, around 67% of which appear only once. Indicated treatment: randomized to nivolumab then ipilimumab (arm A) or the reverse (arm B). No patient had prior DNA-damaging chemotherapy. Sorted cells were live CD3+CD8+, lacking CD19 and CD56, from PBMCs. The CDR3 contains 13 residues. Germline-derived CDR1 and CDR2 are MNHEY and SVGAGI. Sequenced material: CD8+ T cells sorted from blood (inferred from file names), taken from a patient given nivolumab and ipilimumab in sequence. The clonotype comes from a human donor with melanoma. The chain has TRBV6-5 and TRBJ2-5, with a possible D match to TRBD1 (7 bases). The J call is uncertain, as TRBJ2-7 better fits the DNA end. CDR3 loop: CASGWGQGGEQYF. CDR3 DNA sequence: TGTGCCAGCGGATGGGGCCAGGGGGGCGAGCAGTACTTC.